This TCR beta chain was sequenced during a study of cytomegalovirus exposure and HLA in healthy donors. With 0 bases removed from V and 3 bases from J, the gap between germline ends came to 15 bases. The CDR3 runs 16 residues. Germline values: CDR1 SGDLS, CDR2 YYNGEE. Both 60 Vbeta primers and 13 Jbeta primers went into the PCR. The data were produced by immunoSEQ multiplex PCR, yet TCRdb's version contains in-frame clones alone and is incomplete. The sample shows nearly 200,000 clones, approximately 80% of them seen only once. This TCR derives from a boy under 10 years old in good health and CMV-seronegative. V usage is TRBV9 and J usage is TRBJ1-2, with a weak D call TRBD1 (6 bases). Input material: PBMCs. The CDR3 sequence: CASSVGTTGHDYGYTF. The DNA for the CDR3 is TGTGCCAGCAGCGTAGGAACAACAGGGCACGACTATGGCTACACCTTC.